Sequencing of this T cell receptor beta chain was carried out in a study of T cell responses to AZD1222 COVID-19 vaccine. General study points: The span of vaccine-associated CD4 TCRs extended across spike, with dominance at 160-218 and 743-854.

This CDR3 is built from 16 residues. The germline V gene has CDR1 KGHSH and CDR2 LQKENI. Losses at the gene ends were 2 bases for V and 0 bases for J; bases not matched to a gene: 5. Assay: immunoSEQ multiplex PCR; the TCRdb copy retains only in-frame clones and omits some. This table holds roughly 130,000 clones, approximately 85% found once. In regard to this clone: As yet, its antigen is unknown.

This clonotype originated in an adult in good health. The sample was peripheral blood, taken on day 0 of MenACWY control vaccination. This chain joins TRBV18 and TRBJ2-3; TRBD1 agrees at 7 bases. In nucleotides, the CDR3 is TGTGCCAGCTCACCATTGGGACAGTCTAGCACAGATACGCAGTATTTT. Amino acids: CASSPLGQSSTDTQYF.